Shown below are 20 T cell receptor beta chains from a single sample sequenced in a study of T cells expressing NK-cell markers. TCRdb reprocessed the 5' RACE reads, keeping one entry per CDR3 protein, no DNA. The data show about 380,000 distinct CDR3 sequences, and the top ten clones hold roughly 5.4%. The sample consisted of blood T cells: a sorted CD56 or NKG2C T cell subset, CD4+ or CD8+ T cells, or bulk PBMC T cells (not recorded which). These receptors originate from a man aged 18-75 years in good health.

V and J are TRBV11-2 and TRBJ2-5; TCRdb reports TRBD2, a call that lacks DNA to check it against. CDR3 length: 18 amino acids. From germline, CDR1 is SGHAT and CDR2 FQNNGV. CDR3 amino acids: CASSSRTSGGYRQETQYF.

The chain links TRBV18 to TRBJ1-5; the TCRdb call, TRBD1, lacks DNA for checking. The CDR3 extends over 15 amino acids. Germline assignment: CDR1 KGHSH and CDR2 LQKENI. The CDR3 spells CASSPTGTGGQPQHF.

The chain has TRBV21-1 and TRBJ1-1. TRBV21-1 is a recognized pseudogene. The CDR3 has 14 residues. CDR3 sequence: CASSTGPRHTEAFF.

The chain uses TRBV15 and TRBJ1-2; TCRdb lists TRBD1, though no DNA is available to test this call. In germline, CDR1 is LNHNV, CDR2 YYDKDF (reference sequence). The CDR3 loop spans 16 amino acids. CDR3 in amino acids: CATSRRQGTVNYGYTF. Looking up the rest from reference TRBV15 and TRBJ1-2 gives the full variable domain: DAMVIQNPRYQVTQFGKPVTLSCSQTLNHNVMYWYQQKSSQAPKLLFHYYDKDFNNEADTPDNFQSRRPNTSFCFLDIRSPGLGDTAMYLCATSRRQGTVNYGYTFGSGTRLTVV.

This chain joins TRBV12-3 or TRBV12-4 and TRBJ2-1; the D call of TRBD1 rests on TCRdb alone, since no DNA is present to check it. The CDR3 length is 15 residues. The CDR3 loop is CASSSGGRRYNEQFF.

The rearrangement uses TRBV5-1 and TRBJ1-1. Germline V CDR1 and CDR2: SGHRS, YFSETQ. This CDR3 region has 14 residues. Here the CDR3 reads CASSLERWSTEAFF.

This chain uses TRBV20-1 with TRBJ2-1; TCRdb outputs TRBD2, but without DNA this stays unchecked. Germline assignment: CDR1 DFQATT and CDR2 SNEGSKA (reference sequence). This CDR3 contains 17 residues. This CDR3 is CSARSREAGGTYNEQFF.

The chain recombines TRBV29-1 with TRBJ2-5; checking the TCRdb D call of TRBD1 is not possible without DNA. Germline loops: CDR1 SQVTM, CDR2 ANQGSEA. The CDR3 length is 15 residues. CDR3 loop: CSVSRDRGIQETQYF.

The chain couples TRBV11-1 to TRBJ2-5; TCRdb names TRBD2, which stays unverified in the absence of DNA. The CDR3 contains 17 residues. Germline CDR1 SGHAT, CDR2 FQDESV (reference sequence). The CDR3 reads CASSLSNQAGGQETQYF.

The CDR3 sequence is CASSVTGQSSGNTIYF. This chain uses TRBV5-1 with TRBJ1-3. CDR1 SGHRS and CDR2 YFSETQ come from the germline V gene. CDR3 size: 16 residues.

V is TRBV7-7 and J is TRBJ2-2; TCRdb returns TRBD1, unconfirmable since there is no DNA. Per the germline V gene, CDR1 is SSHAT and CDR2 is FNYEAQ (reference sequence). CDR3 length: 15 amino acids. The chain's CDR3 is CASSLEGGWTGELFF.

This chain links TRBV27 with TRBJ2-7; lacking DNA, the TRBD2 call made by TCRdb goes unchecked. Germline V lookup: CDR1 MNHEY, CDR2 SMNVEV (reference sequence). This CDR3 spans 15 amino acids. The CDR3 region is CASSSFSGGSYEQYF.

The genes are TRBV15 and TRBJ2-1; TCRdb outputs TRBD1, but without DNA this stays unchecked. Germline CDR1 reads LNHNV; CDR2 reads YYDKDF (reference sequence). The CDR3 is 16 amino acids. The CDR3: CATSTGQGMGSGEQFF.

V gene TRBV4-2 combines with J gene TRBJ2-7; TCRdb's D call of TRBD1 is untestable without DNA. The CDR3 has 17 residues. The germline V gene has CDR1 LGHNA and CDR2 YNFKEQ. CDR3 protein: CASSRRIGGDDPYEQYF.

The chain uses TRBV15 and TRBJ1-1. The CDR3 totals 14 residues. Germline CDR1 is LNHNV and CDR2 is YYDKDF (reference sequence). CDR3 protein: CATSRVPENTEAFF.

The rearrangement links TRBV19 to TRBJ2-3. The CDR3 contains 15 residues. In germline, CDR1 is LNHDA, CDR2 SQIVND (reference sequence). The CDR3 here is CASSIEGPRTDTQYF.

The rearrangement links TRBV2 to TRBJ2-1; checking the TCRdb D call of TRBD2 is not possible without DNA. The CDR3 length is 15 residues. Germline CDR1 reads SNHLY; CDR2 reads FYNNEI. The CDR3 sequence: CASSVRRGENNEQFF.

This chain connects TRBV2 to TRBJ1-3. Germline loops: CDR1 SNHLY, CDR2 FYNNEI. The CDR3 has 14 residues. The CDR3 protein is CASSEDRNRNTIYF.

The V and J genes are TRBV7-9 and TRBJ2-3. Germline lookup yields CDR1 SEHNR and CDR2 FQNEAQ (reference sequence). The CDR3 has 14 amino acids. The CDR3 is CASRPRRSTDTQYF.

The genes are TRBV9 and TRBJ2-1; the D gene TCRdb calls, TRBD1, cannot be checked with no DNA. CDR1 is SGDLS, CDR2 YYNGEE, per germline. The CDR3 covers 15 residues. CDR3: CASSYDWGDYNEQFF.